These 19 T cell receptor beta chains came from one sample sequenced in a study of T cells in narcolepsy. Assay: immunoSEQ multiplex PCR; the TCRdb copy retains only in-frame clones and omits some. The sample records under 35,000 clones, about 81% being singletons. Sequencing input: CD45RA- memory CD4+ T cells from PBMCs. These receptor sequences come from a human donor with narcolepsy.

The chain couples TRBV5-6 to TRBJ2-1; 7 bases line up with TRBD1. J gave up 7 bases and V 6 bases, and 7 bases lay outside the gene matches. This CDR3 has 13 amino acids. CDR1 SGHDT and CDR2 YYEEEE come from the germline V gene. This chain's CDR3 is CASNRGTANEQFF. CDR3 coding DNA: TGTGCCAGCAACCGAGGGACAGCGAATGAGCAGTTCTTC.

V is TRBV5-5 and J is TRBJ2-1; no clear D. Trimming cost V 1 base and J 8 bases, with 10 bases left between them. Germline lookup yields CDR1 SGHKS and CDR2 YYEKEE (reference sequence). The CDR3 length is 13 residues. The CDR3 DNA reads TGTGCCAGCAGCTTGAGGGTTACCCATGAGCAGTTCTTC. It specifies CASSLRVTHEQFF.

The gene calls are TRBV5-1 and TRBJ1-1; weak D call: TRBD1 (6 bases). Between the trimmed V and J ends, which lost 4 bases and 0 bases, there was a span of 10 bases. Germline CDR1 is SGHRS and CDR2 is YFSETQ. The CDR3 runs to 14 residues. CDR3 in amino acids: CASSGGQLNTEAFF. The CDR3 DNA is TGCGCCAGCAGCGGAGGACAGTTGAACACTGAAGCTTTCTTT.

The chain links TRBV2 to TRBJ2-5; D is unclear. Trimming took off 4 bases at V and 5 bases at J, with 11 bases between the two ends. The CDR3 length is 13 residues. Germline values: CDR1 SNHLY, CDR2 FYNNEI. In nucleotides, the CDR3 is TGTGCCAGCAGTGTTTCAAGATTGGAGACCCAGTACTTC. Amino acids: CASSVSRLETQYF.

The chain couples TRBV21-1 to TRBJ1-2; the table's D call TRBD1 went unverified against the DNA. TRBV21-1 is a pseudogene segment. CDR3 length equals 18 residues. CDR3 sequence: CASSKIQVQGSFIYGYTF. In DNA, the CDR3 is TGTGCCAGCAGCAAAATCCAGGTACAGGGAAGTTTTATCTATGGCTACACCTTC.

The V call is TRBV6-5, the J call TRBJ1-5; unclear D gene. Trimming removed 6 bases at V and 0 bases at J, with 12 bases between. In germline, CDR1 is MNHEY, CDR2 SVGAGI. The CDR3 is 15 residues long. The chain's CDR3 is CASRIGRSSNQPQHF. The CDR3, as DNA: TGTGCCAGCAGAATCGGACGGTCTAGCAATCAGCCCCAGCATTTT.

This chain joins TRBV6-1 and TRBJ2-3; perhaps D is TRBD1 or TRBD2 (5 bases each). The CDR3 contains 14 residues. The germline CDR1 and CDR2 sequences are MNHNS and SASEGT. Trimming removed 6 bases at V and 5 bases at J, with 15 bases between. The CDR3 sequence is CASRERGIEDTQYF. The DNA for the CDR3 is TGTGCCAGCAGGGAGAGGGGAATCGAAGATACGCAGTATTTT.

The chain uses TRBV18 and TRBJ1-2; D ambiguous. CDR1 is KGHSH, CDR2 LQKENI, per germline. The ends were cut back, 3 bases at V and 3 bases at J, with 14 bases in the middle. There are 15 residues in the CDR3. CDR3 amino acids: CASSPGLSGDYGYTF. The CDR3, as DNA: TGTGCCAGCTCACCGGGCCTCTCCGGGGACTATGGCTACACCTTC. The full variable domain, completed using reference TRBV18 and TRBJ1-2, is NAGVMQNPRHLVRRRGQEARLRCSPMKGHSHVYWYRQLPEEGLKFMVYLQKENIIDESGMPKERFSAEFPKEGPSILRIQQVVRGDSAAYFCASSPGLSGDYGYTFGSGTRLTVV.

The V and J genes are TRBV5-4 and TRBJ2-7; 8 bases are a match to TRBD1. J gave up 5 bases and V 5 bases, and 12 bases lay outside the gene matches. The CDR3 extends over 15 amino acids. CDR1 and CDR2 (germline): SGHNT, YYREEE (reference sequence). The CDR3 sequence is CASRPRRGRGDEQYF. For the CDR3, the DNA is TGTGCCAGCAGACCTCGCAGGGGGCGCGGCGACGAGCAGTACTTC.

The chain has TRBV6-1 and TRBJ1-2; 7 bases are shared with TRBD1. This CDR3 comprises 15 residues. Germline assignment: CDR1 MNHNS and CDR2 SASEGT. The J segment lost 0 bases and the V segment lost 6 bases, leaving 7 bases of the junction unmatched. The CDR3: CASRLPGQSNYGYTF. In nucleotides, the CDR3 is TGTGCCAGCAGGCTACCGGGACAGTCTAACTATGGCTACACCTTC.

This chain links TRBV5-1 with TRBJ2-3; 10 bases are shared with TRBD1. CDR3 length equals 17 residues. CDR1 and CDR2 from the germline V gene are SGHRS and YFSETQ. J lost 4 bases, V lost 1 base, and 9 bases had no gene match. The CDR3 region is CASSLPEETGGSDTQYF. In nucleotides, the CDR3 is TGCGCCAGCAGCTTGCCAGAAGAGACAGGGGGCTCAGATACGCAGTATTTT. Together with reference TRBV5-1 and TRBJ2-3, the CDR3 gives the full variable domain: KAGVTQTPRYLIKTRGQQVTLSCSPISGHRSVSWYQQTPGQGLQFLFEYFSETQRNKGNFPGRFSGRQFSNSRSEMNVSTLELGDSALYLCASSLPEETGGSDTQYFGPGTRLTVL.

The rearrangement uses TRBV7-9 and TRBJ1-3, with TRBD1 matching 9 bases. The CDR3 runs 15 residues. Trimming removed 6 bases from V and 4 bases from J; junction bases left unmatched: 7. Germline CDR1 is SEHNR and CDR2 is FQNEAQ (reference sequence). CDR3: CASSLQGAKGNTIYF. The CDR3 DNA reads TGTGCCAGCAGTTTACAGGGGGCTAAAGGAAACACCATATATTTT.

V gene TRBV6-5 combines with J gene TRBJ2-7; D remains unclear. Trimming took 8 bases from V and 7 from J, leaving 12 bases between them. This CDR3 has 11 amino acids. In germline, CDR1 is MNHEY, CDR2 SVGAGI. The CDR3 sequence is CASGVDREQYF. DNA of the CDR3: TGTGCCAGCGGTGTGGATAGGGAGCAGTACTTC.

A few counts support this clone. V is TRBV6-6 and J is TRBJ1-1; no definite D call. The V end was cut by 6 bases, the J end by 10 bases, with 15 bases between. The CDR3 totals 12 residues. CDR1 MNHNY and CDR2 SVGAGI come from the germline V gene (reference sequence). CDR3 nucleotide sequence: TGTGCCAGCAGCCACATGGAGGGAAGAGCTTTCTTT. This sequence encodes CASSHMEGRAFF.

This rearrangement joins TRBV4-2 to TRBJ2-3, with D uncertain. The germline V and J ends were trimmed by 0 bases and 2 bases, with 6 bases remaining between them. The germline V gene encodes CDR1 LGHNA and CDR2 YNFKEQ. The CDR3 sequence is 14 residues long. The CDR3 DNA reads TGTGCCAGCAGCCAAGAAGTCGTCACAGATACGCAGTATTTT. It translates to CASSQEVVTDTQYF.

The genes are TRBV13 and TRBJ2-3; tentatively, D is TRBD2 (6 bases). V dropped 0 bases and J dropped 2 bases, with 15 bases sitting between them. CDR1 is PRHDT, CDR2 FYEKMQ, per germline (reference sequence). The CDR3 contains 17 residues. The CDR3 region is CASSLGLNGGTTDTQYF. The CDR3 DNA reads TGTGCCAGCAGCTTAGGCCTCAACGGGGGAACCACAGATACGCAGTATTTT.

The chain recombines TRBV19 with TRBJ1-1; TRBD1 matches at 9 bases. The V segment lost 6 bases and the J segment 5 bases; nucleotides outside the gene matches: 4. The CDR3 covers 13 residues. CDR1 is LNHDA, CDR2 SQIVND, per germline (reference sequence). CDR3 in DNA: TGTGCCAGTAGCAGGACAGGGGAGACTGAAGCTTTCTTT. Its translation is CASSRTGETEAFF.

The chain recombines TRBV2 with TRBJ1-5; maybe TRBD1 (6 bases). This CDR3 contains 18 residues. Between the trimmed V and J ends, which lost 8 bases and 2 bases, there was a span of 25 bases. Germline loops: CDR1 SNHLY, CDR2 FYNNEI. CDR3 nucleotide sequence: TGTGCCAGCGGGTTCGATAGGAAGGGGGGATATGGCAATCAGCCCCAGCATTTT. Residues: CASGFDRKGGYGNQPQHF.

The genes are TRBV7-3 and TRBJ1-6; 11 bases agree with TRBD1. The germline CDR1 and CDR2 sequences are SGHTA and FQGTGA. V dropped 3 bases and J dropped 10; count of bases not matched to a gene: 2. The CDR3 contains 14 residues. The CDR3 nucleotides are TGTGCCAGCAGCTTGGACAGGGGGCGCTCACCCCTCCACTTT. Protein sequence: CASSLDRGRSPLHF.